Below, 30 T cell receptor beta chains from the same sample are listed, as sequenced in a study of T cell changes during pregnancy in multiple sclerosis. Sequencing was performed with immunoSEQ multiplex PCR; in TCRdb, only in-frame clones are kept and a portion is missing. Among under 95,000 clones listed, 85% to 95% were seen once. The sequencing used peripheral blood, collected after pregnancy. These receptors were taken from a female donor with multiple sclerosis, enrolled in a pregnancy study.

The chain is built from TRBV2 and TRBJ1-5; 8 positions match TRBD1. The CDR3 extends over 13 amino acids. Trimming removed 5 bases from V and 4 bases from J; junction bases left unmatched: 1. From germline, CDR1 is SNHLY and CDR2 FYNNEI. For the CDR3, the DNA is TGTGCCAGCAGTAGACAGGGGAATCAGCCCCAGCATTTT. It encodes CASSRQGNQPQHF.

The chain links TRBV5-6 to TRBJ1-1; D remains unclear. Looked up from germline, CDR1 is SGHDT and CDR2 is YYEEEE. This CDR3 comprises 13 residues. Trimming left V 0 bases short and J 6 bases short, with 9 bases between. The CDR3 DNA reads TGTGCCAGCAGCTTGGTACAAGCGGCTGAAGCTTTCTTT. This encodes CASSLVQAAEAFF.

J is TRBJ2-5 and V is TRBV4-2; tentatively, D is TRBD2 (5 bases). The V end was cut by 1 base, the J end by 5 bases, with 5 bases between. The germline V gene has CDR1 LGHNA and CDR2 YNFKEQ. This CDR3 spans 12 amino acids. CDR3: CASSQGGETQYF. DNA of the CDR3: TGTGCCAGCAGCCAAGGCGGGGAGACCCAGTACTTC.

V gene TRBV7-9 combines with J gene TRBJ1-5; TRBD1 might be the D (6 bases). This CDR3 spans 18 amino acids. V dropped 1 base and J dropped 2 bases, with 18 bases sitting between them. CDR1 is SEHNR and CDR2 is FQNEAQ in the germline V gene (reference sequence). CDR3 in amino acids: CASSLDRGEGVGNQPQHF. CDR3 in DNA: TGTGCCAGCAGCTTAGATCGGGGCGAGGGGGTGGGCAATCAGCCCCAGCATTTT.

This clone has only one observation. This rearrangement joins TRBV7-2 to TRBJ1-1; TRBD1 might be the D (5 bases). The length of the CDR3 is 14 residues. V lost 5 bases to trimming and J lost 3 bases, with 13 bases between them. In germline, CDR1 is SGHTA, CDR2 FQGNSA. CDR3 bases: TGTGCCAGCAGCACGCAGGGTACGGACACTGAAGCTTTCTTT. This gives the protein CASSTQGTDTEAFF.

The chain recombines TRBV7-3 with TRBJ1-4; D is unclear. CDR3 size: 15 residues. The V end was cut by 2 bases, the J end by 2 bases, with 9 bases between. Germline values: CDR1 SGHTA, CDR2 FQGTGA. The CDR3 nucleotides read TGTGCCAGCAGCTTAGTCAGTCTCACTAATGAAAAACTGTTTTTT. As protein: CASSLVSLTNEKLFF.

This clone turned up a few times. The chain recombines TRBV2 with TRBJ1-1, with D perhaps matching TRBD1 (5 bases). Germline lookup yields CDR1 SNHLY and CDR2 FYNNEI. The germline V and J ends were trimmed by 4 bases and 0 bases, with 9 bases remaining between them. CDR3 size: 14 residues. The CDR3 DNA reads as TGTGCCAGCAGTGTTCAGGGAATGAACACTGAAGCTTTCTTT. Protein: CASSVQGMNTEAFF.

The chain carries TRBV10-3 and TRBJ2-7; the D is unclear. This CDR3 contains 12 residues. The germline V gene encodes CDR1 ENHRY and CDR2 SYGVKD. Trimming took 6 bases from V and 4 from J, leaving 10 bases between them. The CDR3 DNA is TGTGCCATCAGCGGAATCAGGTACGAGCAGTACTTC. Protein: CAISGIRYEQYF.

V is TRBV5-1 and J is TRBJ1-4, with unresolved D. This CDR3 has 14 residues. Germline loops: CDR1 SGHRS, CDR2 YFSETQ. V lost 5 bases, J lost 12 bases, and 20 bases lay in between. The CDR3 sequence is CASRSGIGGVELFF. The CDR3 region has the DNA TGCGCCAGCAGATCCGGGATCGGCGGGGTGGAACTGTTTTTT.

The chain employs TRBV6-5 and TRBJ2-7; 8 bases match TRBD1. The CDR3 is 15 amino acids. The germline gives CDR1 MNHEY, CDR2 SVGAGI. Germline trimming cut 6 bases from V and 3 bases from J; bases unmatched to any gene: 10. CDR3 coding DNA: TGTGCCAGCAGCATTCGGACAGGGTGGTTCTACGAGCAGTACTTC. This gives the protein CASSIRTGWFYEQYF.

The rearrangement uses TRBV5-1 and TRBJ2-2; TRBD2 matches at 11 bases. The CDR3 is 14 residues long. The junction had 4 bases not matched to a gene; V was cut back by 6 bases and J by 6 bases. Per germline, CDR1 SGHRS and CDR2 YFSETQ. CDR3 DNA sequence: TGCGCCAGCACCATAGCGGGAGGGTCCGGGGAGCTGTTTTTT. Its translation is CASTIAGGSGELFF.

V usage is TRBV18 and J usage is TRBJ2-2; weak D call: TRBD1 (5 bases). Germline CDR1 reads KGHSH; CDR2 reads LQKENI. The CDR3 spans 15 residues. V was clipped by 6 bases and J by 6 bases, with 17 bases between them. The CDR3 sequence is CASSEPGGRAGELFF. The CDR3 bases are TGTGCCAGCTCGGAACCGGGCGGCAGGGCCGGGGAGCTGTTTTTT.

The V and J genes are TRBV4-3 and TRBJ1-5; 10 bases map to TRBD1. Germline CDR1 is LGHNA and CDR2 is YSLEER. The CDR3 spans 15 residues. With V trimmed by 4 bases and J by 2 bases, 2 bases remained unmatched. CDR3 nucleotides: TGCGCCAGCAGCCCCGGGACAGGGGGCAATCAGCCCCAGCATTTT. Protein product: CASSPGTGGNQPQHF.

The rearrangement uses TRBV29-1 and TRBJ1-2; D is ambiguous. The V end lost 5 bases, the J end lost 1 base, and 14 bases lay between the germline ends. Germline CDR1 reads SQVTM; CDR2 reads ANQGSEA. CDR3 size: 14 residues. The CDR3 bases are TGCAGCGTTTGGGCGGGATACCTTAACTATGGCTACACCTTC. Amino acids: CSVWAGYLNYGYTF.

V usage is TRBV5-1 and J usage is TRBJ2-5; TRBD1 agrees at 7 bases. The germline gives CDR1 SGHRS, CDR2 YFSETQ. V shed 4 bases and J 5 bases; nucleotides not matched to a gene: 8. The CDR3 is 14 amino acids. DNA of the CDR3: TGCGCCAGCAGCGAGACAGGGATACGCGAGACCCAGTACTTC. It translates to CASSETGIRETQYF.

This clone was recorded only once. The CDR3: CASSISRDQQYF. For the CDR3, the DNA is TGTGCCAGCAGCATATCGCGGGACCAGCAGTACTTC. The chain employs TRBV7-9 and TRBJ2-7; TRBD2 might be the D (6 bases). V lost 5 bases to trimming and J lost 8 bases, with 13 bases between them. This CDR3 comprises 12 residues. Germline lookup yields CDR1 SEHNR and CDR2 FQNEAQ (reference sequence).

J is TRBJ1-1 and V is TRBV11-2; D uncertain. In germline, CDR1 is SGHAT, CDR2 FQNNGV. Trimming removed 1 base at V and 1 base at J, with 13 bases between. The CDR3 consists of 16 residues. In DNA form, the CDR3 reads TGTGCCAGCAGCTTAGTGTTTGGAGGACGGAACACTGAAGCTTTCTTT. Translating gives CASSLVFGGRNTEAFF. The whole variable domain, filled in from reference TRBV11-2 and TRBJ1-1, reads EAGVAQSPRYKIIEKRQSVAFWCNPISGHATLYWYQQILGQGPKLLIQFQNNGVVDDSQLPKDRFSAERLKGVDSTLKIQPAKLEDSAVYLCASSLVFGGRNTEAFFGQGTRLTVV.

The chain links TRBV11-3 to TRBJ1-2, with D perhaps TRBD1 (5 bases). The germline V gene encodes CDR1 SGHNT and CDR2 YENEEA. V dropped 6 bases and J dropped 5 bases, with 19 bases sitting between them. The CDR3 runs 15 residues. The CDR3 DNA follows: TGTGCCAGCAGTTCCCCCCCAGGGCCGAGGTATGGCTACACCTTC. This codes for CASSSPPGPRYGYTF.

V gene TRBV2 combines with J gene TRBJ1-1, with 9 bases that match TRBD1. This CDR3 spans 14 amino acids. The trim removed 7 bases at V and 5 bases at J, leaving 8 bases unmatched. CDR1 SNHLY and CDR2 FYNNEI come from the germline V gene. The CDR3, as DNA: TGTGCCAGCAACGGAGAGACAGGGGGGACTGAAGCTTTCTTT. Residues: CASNGETGGTEAFF.

CDR3 nucleotides: TGTGCCAGCAGCGGGGGTGGGGGGTGGAGGACTGAAGCTTTCTTT. It specifies CASSGGGGWRTEAFF. This chain uses TRBV9 with TRBJ1-1, with D possibly being TRBD1 (5 bases). Per the germline V gene, CDR1 is SGDLS and CDR2 is YYNGEE. With 3 bases removed from V and 5 bases from J, the gap between germline ends came to 17 bases. The CDR3 is made up of 15 amino acids.

This clone is a singleton in its sample. The J gene is TRBJ2-3, the V gene TRBV30, with D possibly matching TRBD1 (5 bases). The CDR3 has 13 amino acids. Germline-derived CDR1 and CDR2 are GTSNPN and SVGIG (reference sequence). The V gene lost 4 bases and the J gene lost 0 bases, with 8 bases spanning the gap. The CDR3 coding sequence is TGTGCCTGGACAGGGTCAAGCACAGATACGCAGTATTTT. The encoded protein is CAWTGSSTDTQYF.

The rearrangement links TRBV29-1 to TRBJ2-5; TRBD2 matches at 10 bases. The trim removed 4 bases at V and 5 bases at J, leaving 7 bases unmatched. The CDR3 spans 14 residues. Germline lookup yields CDR1 SQVTM and CDR2 ANQGSEA. Written as DNA, the CDR3 is TGCAGCGTTGGATTAGCGGGAGGTCGCGAGACCCAGTACTTC. Translation gives CSVGLAGGRETQYF.

The chain recombines TRBV5-1 with TRBJ1-1; D possibly corresponds to TRBD1 (6 bases). This CDR3 region has 13 residues. Trimming took off 2 bases at V and 4 bases at J, with 9 bases between the two ends. The germline gives CDR1 SGHRS, CDR2 YFSETQ. CDR3 region: CASSFQGSTEAFF. In nucleotides, the CDR3 is TGCGCCAGCAGCTTCCAGGGGAGCACTGAAGCTTTCTTT.

The rearrangement joins TRBV7-3 to TRBJ2-1; 8 bases agree with TRBD2. The length of the CDR3 is 15 residues. Germline values: CDR1 SGHTA, CDR2 FQGTGA. V shed 5 bases and J 2 bases; nucleotides not matched to a gene: 5. CDR3 in amino acids: CASSPPGGAYNEQFF. As DNA, the CDR3 is TGTGCCAGCAGCCCACCCGGGGGGGCCTACAATGAGCAGTTCTTC.

This chain uses TRBV27 with TRBJ1-5, with D possibly being TRBD1 (5 bases). Germline V CDR1 and CDR2: MNHEY, SMNVEV (reference sequence). The CDR3 extends over 14 amino acids. Trimming took off 7 bases at V and 1 base at J, with 11 bases between the two ends. The CDR3 bases are TGTGCCAGCACCATACACAGGAGCAATCAGCCCCAGCATTTT. Translation: CASTIHRSNQPQHF.

The chain carries TRBV5-1 and TRBJ1-2; D gene unclear. V shed 7 bases and J shed 6 bases, with 16 bases lying between them. This CDR3 comprises 13 residues. Germline CDR1 SGHRS, CDR2 YFSETQ. CDR3 protein: CASSNSGYHGYTF. Written as DNA, the CDR3 is TGCGCCAGCTCAAATAGCGGATATCATGGCTACACCTTC.

The gene calls are TRBV5-8 and TRBJ1-1, with D perhaps matching TRBD1 (5 bases). CDR3 length equals 16 residues. Per germline, CDR1 SGHTS and CDR2 YDEGEE. Trimming took 2 bases from V and 4 from J, leaving 18 bases between them. This CDR3 is CASSFDRPLVGTEAFF. In DNA form, the CDR3 reads TGTGCCAGCAGCTTTGACAGACCCCTTGTGGGCACTGAAGCTTTCTTT.

The rearrangement joins TRBV6-1 to TRBJ1-1; D gene unclear. The germline V and J ends were trimmed by 5 bases and 1 base, with 8 bases remaining between them. Germline CDR1 is MNHNS and CDR2 is SASEGT. The CDR3 sequence is 13 residues long. The CDR3 DNA is TGTGCCAGCAGTCGTCGACAGAACACTGAAGCTTTCTTT. This encodes CASSRRQNTEAFF.

CDR3 nucleotides: TGTGCCTGGAGCGGAGAGGGACGGGGGAATCAGCCCCAGCATTTT. The encoded protein is CAWSGEGRGNQPQHF. The rearrangement links TRBV30 to TRBJ1-5, with D perhaps matching TRBD1 (5 bases). From germline, CDR1 is GTSNPN and CDR2 SVGIG (reference sequence). Trimming cost V 3 bases and J 4 bases, with 16 bases left between them. CDR3 length equals 15 residues.

The V and J genes are TRBV7-9 and TRBJ1-1; unclear D gene. Germline V CDR1 and CDR2: SEHNR, FQNEAQ (reference sequence). This CDR3 has 17 amino acids. The V and J ends lost 1 base and 1 base respectively, with 16 bases between them. The CDR3 loop is CASSLVDSAPGNTEAFF. CDR3 bases: TGTGCCAGCAGCTTAGTGGATAGTGCCCCGGGGAACACTGAAGCTTTCTTT.